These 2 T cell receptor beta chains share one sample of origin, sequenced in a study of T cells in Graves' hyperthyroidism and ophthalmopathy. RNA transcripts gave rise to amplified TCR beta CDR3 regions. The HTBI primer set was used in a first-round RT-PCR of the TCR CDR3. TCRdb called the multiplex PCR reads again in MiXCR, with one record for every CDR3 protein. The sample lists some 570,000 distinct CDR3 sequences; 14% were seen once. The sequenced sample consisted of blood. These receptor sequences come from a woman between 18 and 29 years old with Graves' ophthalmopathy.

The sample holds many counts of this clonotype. DNA of the CDR3: TGTGCCAGCAGTTCGGACAGGGAACTCTATGGCTACACCTTC. Its protein product is CASSSDRELYGYTF. The chain recombines TRBV27 with TRBJ1-2; TRBD1 aligns across 8 bases. With V trimmed by 4 bases and J by 4 bases, 5 bases remained unmatched. CDR1 is MNHEY and CDR2 is SMNVEV in the germline V gene (reference sequence). This CDR3 region has 14 residues.

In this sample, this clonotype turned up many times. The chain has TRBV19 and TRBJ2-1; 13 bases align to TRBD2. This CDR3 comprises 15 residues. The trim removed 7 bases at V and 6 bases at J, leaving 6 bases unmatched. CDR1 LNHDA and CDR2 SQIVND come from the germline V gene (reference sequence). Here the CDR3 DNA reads TGTGCCAGTACCACCGGGACTAGCGGGATCAATGAGCAGTTCTTC. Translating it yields CASTTGTSGINEQFF.